The rows below give T cell receptor beta chains drawn from one sample of a study of blood T cell repertoires in COVID-19. Data came from immunoSEQ multiplex PCR; TCRdb stores just in-frame clones and leaves some out. The top ten clones hold around 7% of a sample with around 200,000 clones, around four fifths of them seen once. Sequencing was done on a sample of peripheral blood. These receptors all stem from a woman aged 40 to 50 with COVID-19, enrolled during active disease. The CDR3 runs from the conserved cysteine through the conserved F or W. Fields, in order: D gene, J gene, V gene, clone size, CDR3 DNA, CDR3 protein. A D gene is named only where the DNA matches it firmly. Clone size is shown for a subset of rows, as once, few, many or a class of expanded clone.

D gene: -; J gene: TRBJ1-3; V gene: TRBV7-2; clone size: -; CDR3 DNA: TGTGCCAGCAGCCGGTCGGGGGCTGGAAACACCATATATTTT; CDR3 protein: CASSRSGAGNTIYF
D gene: TRBD2; J gene: TRBJ2-3; V gene: TRBV19; clone size: -; CDR3 DNA: TGTGCCAGTAGTATAGATGGGCCGGGAGGGATAACAGATACGCAGTATTTT; CDR3 protein: CASSIDGPGGITDTQYF
D gene: TRBD1; J gene: TRBJ1-5; V gene: TRBV20-1; clone size: few; CDR3 DNA: TGCAGTGCTAGTGGCCCGGGACAGGGCAATCAGCCCCAGCATTTT; CDR3 protein: CSASGPGQGNQPQHF
D gene: -; J gene: TRBJ1-2; V gene: TRBV18; clone size: -; CDR3 DNA: TGTGCCAGCTCACCAGGGGAGTATGGCTACACCTTC; CDR3 protein: CASSPGEYGYTF
D gene: TRBD1; J gene: TRBJ1-4; V gene: TRBV6-5; clone size: -; CDR3 DNA: TGTGCCAGCAGACCGACAGGGTGGAATGAAAAACTGTTTTTT; CDR3 protein: CASRPTGWNEKLFF
D gene: -; J gene: TRBJ2-4; V gene: TRBV20-1; clone size: once; CDR3 DNA: TGCAGTTCTGGTGCTTTAGCCAAAAACATTCAGTACTTC; CDR3 protein: CSSGALAKNIQYF
D gene: -; J gene: TRBJ2-3; V gene: TRBV27; clone size: -; CDR3 DNA: TGTGCCAGCAGTTTAATTCTAAAGAGCACAGATACGCAGTATTTT; CDR3 protein: CASSLILKSTDTQYF
D gene: TRBD1; J gene: TRBJ1-1; V gene: TRBV6-5; clone size: -; CDR3 DNA: TGTGCCAGCAGTTACTCCTACGGACAGGGAAAAGCTTTCTTT; CDR3 protein: CASSYSYGQGKAFF
D gene: TRBD2; J gene: TRBJ2-2; V gene: TRBV27; clone size: -; CDR3 DNA: TGTGCCAGCAGTTTAACTAGCGGGAGATCCACCGGGGAGCTGTTTTTT; CDR3 protein: CASSLTSGRSTGELFF
D gene: TRBD1; J gene: TRBJ1-2; V gene: TRBV27; clone size: -; CDR3 DNA: TGTGCCAGCAAGGTGAGGGGGCCAGCTCGAAAAGCTAACTATGGCTACACCTTC; CDR3 protein: CASKVRGPARKANYGYTF
D gene: -; J gene: TRBJ1-4; V gene: TRBV6-4; clone size: -; CDR3 DNA: TGTGCCAGCAGTGACTCTAACAGACGACTGTTTTTT; CDR3 protein: CASSDSNRRLFF
D gene: TRBD2; J gene: TRBJ2-7; V gene: TRBV5-1; clone size: -; CDR3 DNA: TGCGCCAGCAGAGTAGCGGGAGATCTCGAGCAGTACTTC; CDR3 protein: CASRVAGDLEQYF
D gene: -; J gene: TRBJ1-1; V gene: TRBV7-8; clone size: -; CDR3 DNA: TGTGCCAGCAGCCCACGACAGAGAGTGAACACTGAAGCTTTCTTT; CDR3 protein: CASSPRQRVNTEAFF
D gene: -; J gene: TRBJ2-1; V gene: TRBV6-1; clone size: -; CDR3 DNA: TGTGCCAGCAGTGAAGCGGGGGGGGGCTTAGGCAATGAGCAGTTCTTC; CDR3 protein: CASSEAGGGLGNEQFF
D gene: -; J gene: TRBJ1-5; V gene: TRBV11-2; clone size: -; CDR3 DNA: TGTGCCAGCAGCCGTGGCGGTGGCAATCAGCCCCAGCATTTT; CDR3 protein: CASSRGGGNQPQHF
D gene: TRBD2; J gene: TRBJ2-3; V gene: TRBV5-1; clone size: -; CDR3 DNA: TGCGCCAGCAGCTTGGTTGGCCGGGGGGGAGATACGCAGTATTTT; CDR3 protein: CASSLVGRGGDTQYF